The source of this T cell receptor (beta chain) is a study of control samples from healthy donors and cancer patients. Some clones are missing from TCRdb's copy, which holds only in-frame ones; the method was immunoSEQ multiplex PCR. The data contain 130,000 to 150,000 clones, around nine tenths of them singletons. The germline V gene encodes CDR1 SGHTA and CDR2 FQGNSA. This CDR3 region has 13 residues. V was shortened by 1 base and J by 5 bases, with 6 bases between the two germline ends. The genes are TRBV7-2 and TRBJ1-5; D remains ambiguous. Sequencing was performed on blood. This TCR derives from a woman aged 25-40 years in good health. The CDR3 DNA is TGTGCCAGCAGCTTAGTCCCGGATCAGCCCCAGCATTTT. This translates into CASSLVPDQPQHF.